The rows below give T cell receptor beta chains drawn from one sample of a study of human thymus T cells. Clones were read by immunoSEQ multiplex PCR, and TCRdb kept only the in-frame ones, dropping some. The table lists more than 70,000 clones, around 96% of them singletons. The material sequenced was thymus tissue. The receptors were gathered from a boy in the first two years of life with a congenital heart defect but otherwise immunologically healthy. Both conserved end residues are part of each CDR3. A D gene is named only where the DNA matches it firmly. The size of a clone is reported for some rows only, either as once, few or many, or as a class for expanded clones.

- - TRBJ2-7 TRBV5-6 CASSFFTRARSYEQYF TGTGCCAGCAGCTTTTTTACCAGGGCGCGTTCCTACGAGCAGTACTTC
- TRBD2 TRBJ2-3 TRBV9 CASSPPASGKADTQYF TGTGCCAGCAGCCCCCCCGCAAGCGGGAAGGCAGATACGCAGTATTTT
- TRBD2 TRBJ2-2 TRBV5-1 CASSSGGLAGDGELFF TGCGCCAGCAGCAGCGGGGGACTAGCGGGAGACGGAGAGCTGTTTTTT
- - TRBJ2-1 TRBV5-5 CASSSQMMSSYNEQFF TGTGCCAGCAGCTCGCAAATGATGAGCTCCTACAATGAGCAGTTCTTC
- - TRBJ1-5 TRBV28 CASSRAGYSNQPQHF TGTGCCAGCAGCAGAGCAGGTTATAGCAATCAGCCCCAGCATTTT
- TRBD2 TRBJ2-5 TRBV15 CATSRPPGLAGISETQYF TGTGCCACCAGCAGACCCCCGGGGCTAGCGGGAATTTCGGAGACCCAGTACTTC
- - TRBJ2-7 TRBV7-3 CASSLLGGYEQYF TGTGCCAGCAGCTTATTGGGGGGCTACGAGCAGTACTTC
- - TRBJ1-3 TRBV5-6 CASSLEIAGGSGNTIYF TGTGCCAGCAGCTTGGAAATTGCGGGGGGCTCTGGAAACACCATATATTTT
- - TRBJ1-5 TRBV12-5 CASGSPGTSAGSNQPQHF TGTGCTAGTGGTTCCCCAGGGACATCGGCGGGTAGCAATCAGCCCCAGCATTTT
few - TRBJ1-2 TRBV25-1 CASGRGPWSYTF TGTGCCAGCGGCAGGGGTCCCTGGAGCTACACCTTC
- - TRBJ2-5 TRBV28 CASSLFGRDQETQYF TGTGCCAGCAGTTTGTTCGGAAGAGACCAAGAGACCCAGTACTTC
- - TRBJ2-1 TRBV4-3 CASSQEKTGLKTYNEQFF TGCGCCAGCAGCCAAGAGAAGACCGGGCTCAAAACCTACAATGAGCAGTTCTTC
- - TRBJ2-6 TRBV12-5 CASGLITPSGANVLTF TGTGCTAGTGGTTTGATCACCCCCTCTGGGGCCAACGTCCTGACTTTC
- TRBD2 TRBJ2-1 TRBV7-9 CASSSRPGTSGSTSNEQFF TGTGCCAGCAGCTCGCGACCAGGGACTAGCGGGAGTACGAGCAATGAGCAGTTCTTC
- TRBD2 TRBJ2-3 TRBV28 CASTMPRLAGGLVSTDTQYF TGTGCCAGCACCATGCCCCGACTAGCGGGAGGCCTCGTTAGCACAGATACGCAGTATTTT
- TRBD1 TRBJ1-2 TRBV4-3 CASSQDRTGDGYTF TGCGCCAGCAGCCAAGACCGGACAGGGGATGGCTACACCTTC
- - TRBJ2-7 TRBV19 CASSINLLEGDYEQYF TGTGCCAGTAGTATAAATTTATTAGAGGGGGACTACGAGCAGTACTTC
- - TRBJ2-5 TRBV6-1 CASNPLRWSGETQYF TGTGCCAGCAATCCGCTACGTTGGTCAGGGGAGACCCAGTACTTC
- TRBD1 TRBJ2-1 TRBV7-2 CASARRTGDEQFF TGTGCCAGCGCTAGGCGGACAGGGGACGAGCAGTTCTTC
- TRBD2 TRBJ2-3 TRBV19 CASRSGGVLTDTQYF TGTGCCAGTCGAAGCGGGGGGGTCCTCACAGATACGCAGTATTTT
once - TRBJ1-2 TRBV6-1 CASCERGYTF TGTGCCAGCTGTGAGAGAGGCTACACCTTC
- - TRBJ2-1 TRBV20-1 CSARKDEQFF TGCAGTGCTAGGAAGGATGAGCAGTTCTTC
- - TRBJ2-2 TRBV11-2 CASSPEGAAANTGELFF TGTGCCAGCAGCCCAGAGGGTGCAGCGGCGAACACCGGGGAGCTGTTTTTT
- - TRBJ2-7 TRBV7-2 CASSFLPQSYEQYF TGTGCCAGCAGCTTTTTACCACAATCCTACGAGCAGTACTTC
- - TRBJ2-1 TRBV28 CASEGGGSYNEQFF TGTGCCAGCGAGGGGGGAGGGTCATACAATGAGCAGTTCTTC
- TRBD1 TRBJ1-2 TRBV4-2 CASSQVVSTGSSYGYTF TGTGCCAGCAGCCAAGTCGTCTCGACAGGGAGCTCCTATGGCTACACCTTC
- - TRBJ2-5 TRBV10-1 CASSESNLRARKGEETQYF TGCGCCAGCAGTGAGTCGAACCTAAGGGCTCGAAAGGGTGAAGAGACCCAGTACTTC
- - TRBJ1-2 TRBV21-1 CAGDDGGYYGYTF TGTGCCGGGGACGATGGCGGATACTATGGCTACACCTTC
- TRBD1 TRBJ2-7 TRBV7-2 CASSSYRGYEQYF TGTGCCAGCAGCTCATACAGGGGCTACGAGCAGTACTTC
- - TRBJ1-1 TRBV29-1 CSVERRNMNTEAFF TGCAGCGTGGAAAGACGGAACATGAACACTGAAGCTTTCTTT
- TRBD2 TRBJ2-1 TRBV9 CASRREAVLAGPESSYNEQFF TGTGCCAGCAGGCGAGAGGCGGTATTAGCGGGGCCGGAAAGCTCCTACAATGAGCAGTTCTTC
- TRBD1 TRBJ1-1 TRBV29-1 CSVAQGARLTEAFF TGCAGCGTTGCACAGGGGGCTAGATTGACTGAAGCTTTCTTT
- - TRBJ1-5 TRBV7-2 CASGPNQPQHF TGTGCCAGCGGCCCTAATCAGCCCCAGCATTTT
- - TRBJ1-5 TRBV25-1 CASSNGQSGTLNQPQHF TGTGCCAGCAGTAACGGACAGTCAGGTACCCTTAATCAGCCCCAGCATTTT
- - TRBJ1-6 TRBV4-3 CASSQDPSEGEAAPLHF TGCGCCAGCAGCCAAGATCCTAGTGAGGGAGAAGCGGCACCCCTCCACTTT
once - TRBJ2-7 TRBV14 CASSQVGTPYEQYF TGTGCCAGCAGCCAAGTAGGGACCCCCTACGAGCAGTACTTC
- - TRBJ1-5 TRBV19 CASGTPGMGISNQPQHF TGTGCCAGTGGGACTCCTGGGATGGGGATTAGCAATCAGCCCCAGCATTTT
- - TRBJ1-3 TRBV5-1 CASSLFPQGERNTIYF TGCGCCAGCAGCTTGTTTCCCCAGGGAGAAAGAAACACCATATATTTT
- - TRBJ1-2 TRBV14 CASSPGTASYGYTF TGTGCCAGCAGCCCCGGGACGGCCTCCTATGGCTACACCTTC
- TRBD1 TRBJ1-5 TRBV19 CASSIDQAGGWSQHF TGTGCCAGTAGTATAGATCAGGCAGGGGGCTGGTCCCAGCATTTT
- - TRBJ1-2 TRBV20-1 CSALEGRFYTF TGCAGTGCCCTTGAAGGGAGGTTCTACACCTTC
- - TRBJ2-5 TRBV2 CASKKRIQETQYF TGTGCCAGCAAGAAGAGGATCCAAGAGACCCAGTACTTC
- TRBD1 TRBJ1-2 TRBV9 CASTDRVTYGYTF TGTGCCAGCACCGACAGGGTGACCTATGGCTACACCTTC
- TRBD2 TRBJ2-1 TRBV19 CASSIRLVGLAGYNEQFF TGTGCCAGTAGTATTAGGTTAGTGGGACTAGCGGGCTACAATGAGCAGTTCTTC
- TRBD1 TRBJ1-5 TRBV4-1 CASSPKVGDSKNQPQHF TGCGCCAGCAGCCCAAAGGTAGGGGACAGTAAAAATCAGCCCCAGCATTTT